Described below is a single T cell receptor (beta chain) sequence and its context. This sample was included in a study of OX40 agonist ivuxolimab in advanced cancers. This CDR3 contains 13 residues. Trimming removed 3 bases at V and 4 bases at J, with 9 bases between. Germline loops: CDR1 LNHNV, CDR2 YYDKDF (reference sequence). The assay was immunoSEQ multiplex PCR, and TCRdb's table has in-frame clones only and misses some. This table has some 77,000 clones, approximately 95% appearing once. The material was CD4+ or CD8+ T cells sorted from blood, obtained in a trial of the OX40 agonist ivuxolimab. The clonotype originates from an adult with an advanced solid tumor such as melanoma, head and neck, liver or kidney cancer. V usage is TRBV15 and J usage is TRBJ1-2, with unresolved D. CDR3 bases: TGTGCCACCAGCAGTTTAGGGAGCTATGGCTACACCTTC. This sequence encodes CATSSLGSYGYTF.